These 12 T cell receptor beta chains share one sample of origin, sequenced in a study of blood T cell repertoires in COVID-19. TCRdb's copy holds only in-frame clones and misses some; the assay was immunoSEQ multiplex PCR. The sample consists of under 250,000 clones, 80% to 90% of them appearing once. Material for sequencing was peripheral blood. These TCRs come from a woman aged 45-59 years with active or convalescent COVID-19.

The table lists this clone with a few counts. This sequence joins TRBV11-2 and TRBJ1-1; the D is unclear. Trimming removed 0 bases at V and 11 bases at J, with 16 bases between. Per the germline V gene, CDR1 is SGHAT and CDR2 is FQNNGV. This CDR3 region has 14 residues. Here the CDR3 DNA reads TGTGCCAGCAGCTTAGAGCGGGCTCCTAACGGGGCTTTCTTT. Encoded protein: CASSLERAPNGAFF.

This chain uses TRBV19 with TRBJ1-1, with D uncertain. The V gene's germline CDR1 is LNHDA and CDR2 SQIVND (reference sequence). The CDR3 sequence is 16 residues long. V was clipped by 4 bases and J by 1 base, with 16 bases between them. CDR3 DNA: TGTGCCAGTAGTACCTACTCAAAATCTTCGAACACTGAAGCTTTCTTT. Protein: CASSTYSKSSNTEAFF.

CDR3 in amino acids: CASSLQRASETQYF. The CDR3 DNA is TGTGCCAGCAGCTTACAGCGGGCAAGCGAGACCCAGTACTTC. This chain connects TRBV11-2 to TRBJ2-5, with D perhaps TRBD2 (6 bases). This CDR3 contains 14 residues. V was clipped by 2 bases and J by 5 bases, with 12 bases between them. CDR1 and CDR2 (germline): SGHAT, FQNNGV.

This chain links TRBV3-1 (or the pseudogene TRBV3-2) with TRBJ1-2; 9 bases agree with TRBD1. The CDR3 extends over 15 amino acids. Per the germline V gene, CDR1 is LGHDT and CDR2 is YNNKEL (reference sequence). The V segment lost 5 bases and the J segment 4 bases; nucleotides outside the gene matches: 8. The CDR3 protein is CASSSYLTGGYGYTF. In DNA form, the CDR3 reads TGTGCCAGCAGCTCCTATTTGACAGGGGGCTATGGCTACACCTTC.

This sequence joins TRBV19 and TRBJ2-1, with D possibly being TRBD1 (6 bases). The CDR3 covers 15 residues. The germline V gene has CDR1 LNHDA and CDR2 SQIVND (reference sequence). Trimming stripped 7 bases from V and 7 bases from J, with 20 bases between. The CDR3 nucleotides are TGTGCCAGTAAGAGGGGGACCGGCGGCTTTAATGAGCAGTTCTTC. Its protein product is CASKRGTGGFNEQFF.

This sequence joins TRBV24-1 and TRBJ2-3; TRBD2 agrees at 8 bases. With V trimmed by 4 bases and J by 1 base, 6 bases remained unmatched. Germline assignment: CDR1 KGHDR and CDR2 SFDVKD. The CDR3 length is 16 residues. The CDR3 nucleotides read TGTGCCACCAGTGACCGAGCGGGAGCGGGCACAGATACGCAGTATTTT. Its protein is CATSDRAGAGTDTQYF.

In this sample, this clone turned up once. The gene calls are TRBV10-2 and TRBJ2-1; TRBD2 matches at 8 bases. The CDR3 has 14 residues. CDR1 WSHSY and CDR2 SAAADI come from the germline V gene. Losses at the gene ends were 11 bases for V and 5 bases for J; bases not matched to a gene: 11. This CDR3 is CASHGGGTNNEQFF. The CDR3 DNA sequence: TGCGCCTCCCACGGGGGGGGGACTAACAATGAGCAGTTCTTC.

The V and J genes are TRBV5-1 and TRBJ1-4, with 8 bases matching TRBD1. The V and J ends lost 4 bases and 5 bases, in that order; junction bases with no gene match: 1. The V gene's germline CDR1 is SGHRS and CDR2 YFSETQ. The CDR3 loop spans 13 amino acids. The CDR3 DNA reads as TGCGCCAGCAGCCGGACAGGGAATGAAAAACTGTTTTTT. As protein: CASSRTGNEKLFF. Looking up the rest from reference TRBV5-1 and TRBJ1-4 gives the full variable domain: KAGVTQTPRYLIKTRGQQVTLSCSPISGHRSVSWYQQTPGQGLQFLFEYFSETQRNKGNFPGRFSGRQFSNSRSEMNVSTLELGDSALYLCASSRTGNEKLFFGSGTQLSVL.

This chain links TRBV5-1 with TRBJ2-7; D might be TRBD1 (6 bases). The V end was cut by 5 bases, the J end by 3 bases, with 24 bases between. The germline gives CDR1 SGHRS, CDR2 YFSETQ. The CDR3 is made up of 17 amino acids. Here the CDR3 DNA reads TGCGCCAGCAGGCCCAACAACTCAGGGGCAGTTCGCTACGAGCAGTACTTC. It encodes CASRPNNSGAVRYEQYF.

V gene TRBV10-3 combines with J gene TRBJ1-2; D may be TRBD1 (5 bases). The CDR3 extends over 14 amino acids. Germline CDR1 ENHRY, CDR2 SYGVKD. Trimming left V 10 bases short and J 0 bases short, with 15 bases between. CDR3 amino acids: CATRAGVTNYGYTF. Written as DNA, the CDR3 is TGTGCCACACGGGCGGGGGTAACTAACTATGGCTACACCTTC.

CDR3 region: CASSSRETQNEQYF. The DNA for the CDR3 is TGCGCCAGCAGCTCCCGGGAGACGCAGAACGAGCAGTACTTC. This chain joins TRBV5-1 and TRBJ2-7; D possibly corresponds to TRBD2 (6 bases). Trimming stripped 3 bases from V and 5 bases from J, with 15 bases between. Germline values: CDR1 SGHRS, CDR2 YFSETQ. This CDR3 region has 14 residues. Full variable domain (outside the CDR3, taken from reference TRBV5-1 and TRBJ2-7): KAGVTQTPRYLIKTRGQQVTLSCSPISGHRSVSWYQQTPGQGLQFLFEYFSETQRNKGNFPGRFSGRQFSNSRSEMNVSTLELGDSALYLCASSSRETQNEQYFGPGTRLTVT.

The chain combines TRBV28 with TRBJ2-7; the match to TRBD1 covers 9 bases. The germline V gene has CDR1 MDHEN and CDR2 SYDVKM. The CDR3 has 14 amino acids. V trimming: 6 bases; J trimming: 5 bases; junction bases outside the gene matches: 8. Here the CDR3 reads CASRGGTGRNEQYF. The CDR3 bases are TGTGCCAGCAGGGGGGGGACAGGGAGGAACGAGCAGTACTTC.